These 14 T cell receptor beta chains came from one sample sequenced in a study of cytomegalovirus exposure and HLA in healthy donors. PCR primers comprised 60 Vbeta and 13 Jbeta primers. Clones were sequenced by immunoSEQ multiplex PCR, and TCRdb holds only the in-frame ones, with some missing. The table records about 140,000 clones, 68% of them present only once. The sequenced material came from PBMCs. The receptors shown here come from a man aged 60 to 69 in good health and CMV-seronegative.

The V and J genes are TRBV28 and TRBJ2-2; TRBD1 agrees at 9 bases. This CDR3 comprises 16 residues. In germline, CDR1 is MDHEN, CDR2 SYDVKM. V lost 10 bases, J lost 4 bases, and 13 bases stayed unmatched. The CDR3 region is CAIHTTPGQGTGELFF. For the CDR3, the DNA is TGTGCCATCCACACGACTCCGGGACAGGGCACCGGGGAGCTGTTTTTT.

This clone showed up just a few times. The V gene is TRBV5-1, the J gene TRBJ2-7; possibly TRBD1 for D (5 bases). The V gene lost 0 bases and the J gene lost 4 bases, with 8 bases spanning the gap. The CDR3 runs to 13 residues. Germline lookup yields CDR1 SGHRS and CDR2 YFSETQ. CDR3 nucleotide sequence: TGCGCCAGCAGCTTGGGACAGAGATACGAGCAGTACTTC. This encodes CASSLGQRYEQYF.

This chain joins TRBV5-1 and TRBJ1-2; D gene unclear. Germline V gene data show CDR1 as SGHRS and CDR2 as YFSETQ. The CDR3 consists of 12 residues. The ends were cut back, 0 bases at V and 5 bases at J, with 5 bases in the middle. Here the CDR3 reads CASSLGRYGYTF. CDR3 nucleotide sequence: TGCGCCAGCAGCTTGGGGAGGTATGGCTACACCTTC.

The rearrangement uses TRBV7-2 and TRBJ1-6; D is perhaps TRBD1 (5 bases). The CDR3 sequence is 13 residues long. Trimming left V 1 base short and J 9 bases short, with 7 bases between. Germline V gene lookup returns CDR1 SGHTA and CDR2 FQGNSA. The DNA for the CDR3 is TGTGCCAGCAGCTTAGACCAGGGTTCACCCCTCCACTTT. Translation: CASSLDQGSPLHF.

The genes are TRBV19 and TRBJ1-5; D is possibly TRBD1 (5 bases). The CDR3 has 15 amino acids. Trimming cost V 2 bases and J 2 bases, with 10 bases left between them. Germline assignment: CDR1 LNHDA and CDR2 SQIVND (reference sequence). The CDR3, as DNA: TGTGCCAGTAGTATAACAGGATGGGGCAATCAGCCCCAGCATTTT. Its protein product is CASSITGWGNQPQHF.

The J gene is TRBJ1-2, the V gene TRBV15; D call uncertain. CDR3 size: 14 residues. Germline CDR1 is LNHNV and CDR2 is YYDKDF (reference sequence). V lost 0 bases to trimming and J lost 3 bases, with 8 bases between them. The CDR3 nucleotides read TGTGCCACCAGCAGAGATGAGGGAGACTATGGCTACACCTTC. Translated, it gives CATSRDEGDYGYTF.

This clone was counted a few times. The chain is built from TRBV19 and TRBJ1-5; 7 bases are a match to TRBD1. Losses at the gene ends were 3 bases for V and 5 bases for J; bases not matched to a gene: 7. The CDR3 contains 15 residues. Germline values: CDR1 LNHDA, CDR2 SQIVND (reference sequence). The CDR3 is CASSIRGQNYQPQHF. CDR3 nucleotides: TGTGCCAGTAGTATTCGGGGACAGAATTATCAGCCCCAGCATTTT.

This clone has only a few counts. V usage is TRBV28 and J usage is TRBJ1-1; 10 nucleotides line up with TRBD1. The V gene's germline CDR1 is MDHEN and CDR2 SYDVKM. With V trimmed by 2 bases and J by 0 bases, 3 bases remained unmatched. CDR3 length: 16 residues. This chain's CDR3 is CASSLDRGPLNTEAFF. The CDR3 nucleotides are TGTGCCAGCAGTTTAGACAGGGGGCCTCTGAACACTGAAGCTTTCTTT. The complete variable domain, with remaining parts taken from reference TRBV28 and TRBJ1-1, reads DVKVTQSSRYLVKRTGEKVFLECVQDMDHENMFWYRQDPGLGLRLIYFSYDVKMKEKGDIPEGYSVSREKKERFSLILESASTNQTSMYLCASSLDRGPLNTEAFFGQGTRLTVV.

V usage is TRBV7-9 and J usage is TRBJ1-4; D possibly corresponds to TRBD1 (6 bases). The CDR3 consists of 14 residues. CDR1 is SEHNR, CDR2 FQNEAQ, per germline (reference sequence). V gave up 2 bases and J gave up 5 bases, with 9 bases separating them. CDR3 amino acids: CASSLNQGNEKLFF. The CDR3 nucleotides read TGTGCCAGCAGCTTAAATCAGGGGAATGAAAAACTGTTTTTT. Full variable domain (remainder filled in from reference TRBV7-9 and TRBJ1-4): DTGVSQNPRHKITKRGQNVTFRCDPISEHNRLYWYRQTLGQGPEFLTYFQNEAQLEKSRLLSDRFSAERPKGSFSTLEIQRTEQGDSAMYLCASSLNQGNEKLFFGSGTQLSVL.

This clone was observed a few times. This chain connects TRBV10-1 to TRBJ1-1; TRBD1 might be the D (6 bases). The CDR3 has 13 residues. CDR1 WNHNN and CDR2 SYGVQD come from the germline V gene (reference sequence). V gave up 5 bases and J gave up 1 base, with 8 bases separating them. CDR3 protein: CASSRTENTEAFF. CDR3 DNA sequence: TGCGCCAGCAGTAGGACAGAGAACACTGAAGCTTTCTTT.

This chain uses TRBV29-1 with TRBJ2-6, with a possible D match to TRBD1 (6 bases). Germline V lookup: CDR1 SQVTM, CDR2 ANQGSEA. This CDR3 spans 13 amino acids. With 6 bases removed from V and 2 bases from J, the gap between germline ends came to 8 bases. The CDR3 is CSVRDTGANVLTF. CDR3 DNA: TGCAGCGTCCGGGACACTGGGGCCAACGTCCTGACTTTC.

The gene calls are TRBV19 and TRBJ2-1, with a weak D call TRBD2 (6 bases). The CDR3 is 12 residues long. Germline assignment: CDR1 LNHDA and CDR2 SQIVND (reference sequence). Trimming removed 3 bases at V and 10 bases at J, with 10 bases between. Written as DNA, the CDR3 is TGTGCCAGTAGTATGTGGGGGGAGGAGCAGTTCTTC. Translating it yields CASSMWGEEQFF.

The chain is built from TRBV7-2 and TRBJ2-7, with 11 bases matching TRBD2. In germline, CDR1 is SGHTA, CDR2 FQGNSA. The CDR3 length is 18 residues. Trimming cost V 4 bases and J 0 bases; bases outside gene matches: 11. CDR3 DNA: TGTGCCAGCAGCTCCAACCCCCTGGGACTAGCGGCCTCCTACGAGCAGTACTTC. Amino acid sequence: CASSSNPLGLAASYEQYF.

This clone was picked up one time. The chain combines TRBV28 with TRBJ2-3, with 13 bases lining up with TRBD2. V dropped 4 bases and J dropped 6; count of bases not matched to a gene: 4. Germline V gene sequence: CDR1 MDHEN, CDR2 SYDVKM. This CDR3 is built from 15 residues. The CDR3 DNA sequence: TGTGCCAGCAGTTCTACTAGCGGGAGGGGGGATACGCAGTATTTT. Translation gives CASSSTSGRGDTQYF. Filled out from reference TRBV28 and TRBJ2-3, the complete variable domain reads DVKVTQSSRYLVKRTGEKVFLECVQDMDHENMFWYRQDPGLGLRLIYFSYDVKMKEKGDIPEGYSVSREKKERFSLILESASTNQTSMYLCASSSTSGRGDTQYFGPGTRLTVL.